A single T cell receptor beta chain is shown here with its context. Its cognate antigen is unknown. This sample was taken from a study of shared clonotypes between healthy human individuals. TCRdb's table, derived via immunoSEQ multiplex PCR, lists solely in-frame clones and lacks some. Seen here are around 2,000,000 clones, about 95% observed once, and the top ten hold around 1.1%. Germline CDR1 is SGHRS and CDR2 is YFSETQ. The V end was cut by 7 bases, the J end by 9 bases, with 17 bases between. The CDR3 sequence is 14 residues long. Whole-study results and caveats: Researchers sampled only blood; tissue repertoires likely differ.

It was CD45RO-negative cells, positively selected for CCR7, that made up naive CD8 cells, with terminally differentiated effector memory CD45RA+ cells excluded. The chain is built from TRBV5-1 and TRBJ1-6; the D is unclear. The sample was naive CD8+ T cells sorted from blood. The sequence was collected from a man between 18 and 29 years old in good health. For the CDR3, the DNA is TGCGCCAGCGGGTGGGAGGGATCGCCTTCACCCCTCCACTTT. This encodes CASGWEGSPSPLHF.